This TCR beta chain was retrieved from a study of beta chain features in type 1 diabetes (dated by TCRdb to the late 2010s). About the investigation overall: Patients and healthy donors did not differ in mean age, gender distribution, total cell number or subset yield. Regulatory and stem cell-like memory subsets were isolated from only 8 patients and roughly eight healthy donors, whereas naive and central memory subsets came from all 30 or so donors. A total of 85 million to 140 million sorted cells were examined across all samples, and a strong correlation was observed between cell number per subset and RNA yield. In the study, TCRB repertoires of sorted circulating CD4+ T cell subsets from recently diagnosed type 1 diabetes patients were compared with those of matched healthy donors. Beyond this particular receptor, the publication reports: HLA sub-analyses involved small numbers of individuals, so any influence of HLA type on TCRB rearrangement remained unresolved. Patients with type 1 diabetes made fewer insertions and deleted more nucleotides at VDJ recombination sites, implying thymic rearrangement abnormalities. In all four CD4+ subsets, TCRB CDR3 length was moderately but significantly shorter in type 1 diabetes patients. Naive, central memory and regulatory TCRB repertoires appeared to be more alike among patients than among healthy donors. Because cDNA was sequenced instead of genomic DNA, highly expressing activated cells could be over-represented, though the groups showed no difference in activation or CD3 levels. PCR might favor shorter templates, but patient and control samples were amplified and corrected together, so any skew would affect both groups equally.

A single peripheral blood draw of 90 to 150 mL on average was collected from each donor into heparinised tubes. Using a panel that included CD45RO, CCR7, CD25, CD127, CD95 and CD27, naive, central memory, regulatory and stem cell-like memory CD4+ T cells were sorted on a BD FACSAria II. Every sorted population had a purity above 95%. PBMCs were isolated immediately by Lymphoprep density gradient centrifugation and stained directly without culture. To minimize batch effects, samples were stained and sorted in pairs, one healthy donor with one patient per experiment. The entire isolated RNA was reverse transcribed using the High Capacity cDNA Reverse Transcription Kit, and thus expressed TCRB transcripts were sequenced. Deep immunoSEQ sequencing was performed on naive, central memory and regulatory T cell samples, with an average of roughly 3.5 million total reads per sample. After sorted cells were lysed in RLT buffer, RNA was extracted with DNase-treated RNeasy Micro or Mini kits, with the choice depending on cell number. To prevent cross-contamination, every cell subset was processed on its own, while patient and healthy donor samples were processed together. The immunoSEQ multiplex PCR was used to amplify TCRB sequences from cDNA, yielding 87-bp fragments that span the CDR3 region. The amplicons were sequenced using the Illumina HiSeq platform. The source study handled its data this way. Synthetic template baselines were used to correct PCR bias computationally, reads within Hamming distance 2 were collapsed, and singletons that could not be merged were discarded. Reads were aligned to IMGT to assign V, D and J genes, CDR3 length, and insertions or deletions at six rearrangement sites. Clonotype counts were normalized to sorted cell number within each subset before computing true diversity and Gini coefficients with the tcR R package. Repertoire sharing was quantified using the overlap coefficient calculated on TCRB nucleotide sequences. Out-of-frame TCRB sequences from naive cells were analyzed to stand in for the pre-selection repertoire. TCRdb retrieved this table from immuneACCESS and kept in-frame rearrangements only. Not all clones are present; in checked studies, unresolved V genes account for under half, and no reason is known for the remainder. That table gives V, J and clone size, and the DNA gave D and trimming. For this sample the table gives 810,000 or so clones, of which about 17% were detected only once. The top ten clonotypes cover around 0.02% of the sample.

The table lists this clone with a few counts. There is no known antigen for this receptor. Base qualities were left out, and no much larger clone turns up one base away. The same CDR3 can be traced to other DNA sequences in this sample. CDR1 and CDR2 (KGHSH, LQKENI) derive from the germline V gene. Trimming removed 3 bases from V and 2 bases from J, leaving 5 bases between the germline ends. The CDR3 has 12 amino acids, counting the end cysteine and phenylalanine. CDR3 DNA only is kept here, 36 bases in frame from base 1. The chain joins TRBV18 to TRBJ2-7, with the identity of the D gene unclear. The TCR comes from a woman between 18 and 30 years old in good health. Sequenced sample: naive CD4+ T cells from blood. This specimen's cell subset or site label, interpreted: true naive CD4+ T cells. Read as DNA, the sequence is TGTGCCAGCTCACCGGTGGCCTACGAGCAGTACTTC. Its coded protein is CASSPVAYEQYF.